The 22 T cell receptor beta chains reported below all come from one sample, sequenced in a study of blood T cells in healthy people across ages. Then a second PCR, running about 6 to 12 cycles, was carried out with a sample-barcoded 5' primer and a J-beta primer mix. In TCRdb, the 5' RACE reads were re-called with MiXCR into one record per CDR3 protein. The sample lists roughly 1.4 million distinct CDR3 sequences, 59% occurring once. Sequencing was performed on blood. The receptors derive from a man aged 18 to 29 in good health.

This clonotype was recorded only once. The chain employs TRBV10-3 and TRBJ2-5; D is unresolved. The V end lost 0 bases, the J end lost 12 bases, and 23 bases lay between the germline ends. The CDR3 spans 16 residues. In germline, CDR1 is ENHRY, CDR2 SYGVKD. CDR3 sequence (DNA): TGTGCCATCAGTGAGTCGCGAAAAGACACACACTACGAGAAGTACTTC. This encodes CAISESRKDTHYEKYF.

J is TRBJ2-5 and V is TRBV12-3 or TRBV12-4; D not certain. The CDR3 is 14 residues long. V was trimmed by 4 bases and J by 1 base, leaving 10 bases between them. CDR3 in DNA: TGTGCCAGCAGTTATTGGACGGCCCAAGAGACCCAGTACTTC. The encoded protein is CASSYWTAQETQYF.

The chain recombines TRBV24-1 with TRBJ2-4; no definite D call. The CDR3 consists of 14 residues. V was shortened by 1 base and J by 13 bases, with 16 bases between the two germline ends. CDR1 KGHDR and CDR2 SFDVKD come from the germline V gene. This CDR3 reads CATSDLASSNEQYF. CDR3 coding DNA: TGTGCCACCAGTGATTTAGCGAGTAGCAATGAGCAGTACTTC.

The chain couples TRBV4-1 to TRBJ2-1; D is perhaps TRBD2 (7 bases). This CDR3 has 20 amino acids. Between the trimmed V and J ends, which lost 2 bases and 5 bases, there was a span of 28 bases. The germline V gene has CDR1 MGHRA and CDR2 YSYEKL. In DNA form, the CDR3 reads TGCGCCAGCAGCCAATCCCTGGGGGGCGGGAGCGCGTTTGAGGACAATGAGCAGTTCTTC. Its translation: CASSQSLGGGSAFEDNEQFF.

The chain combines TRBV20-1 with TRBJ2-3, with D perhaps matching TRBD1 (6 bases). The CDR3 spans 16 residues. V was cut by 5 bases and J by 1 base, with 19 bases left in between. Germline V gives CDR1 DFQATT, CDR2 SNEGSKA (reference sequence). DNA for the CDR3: TGCAGTGCTTCCAGGGGAGCGGTTATGGGCACAGATACGCAGTATTTT. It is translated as CSASRGAVMGTDTQYF.

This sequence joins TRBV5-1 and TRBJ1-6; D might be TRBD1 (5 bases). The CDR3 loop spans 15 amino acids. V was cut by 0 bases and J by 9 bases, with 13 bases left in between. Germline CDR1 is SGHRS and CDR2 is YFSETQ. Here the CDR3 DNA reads TGCGCCAGCAGCTTGGCTGGGCAGGGTCGTTCACCCCTCCACTTT. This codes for CASSLAGQGRSPLHF.

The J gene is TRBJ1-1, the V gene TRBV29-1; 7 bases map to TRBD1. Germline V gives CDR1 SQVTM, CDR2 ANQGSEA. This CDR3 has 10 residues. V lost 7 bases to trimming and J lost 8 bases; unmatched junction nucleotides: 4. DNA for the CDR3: TGCAGCGATGGGACAGACGAAGCTTTCTTT. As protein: CSDGTDEAFF.

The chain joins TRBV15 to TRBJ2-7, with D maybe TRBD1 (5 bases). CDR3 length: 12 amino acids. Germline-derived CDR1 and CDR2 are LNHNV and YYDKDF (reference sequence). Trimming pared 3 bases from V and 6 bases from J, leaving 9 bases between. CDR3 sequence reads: CATSSSGLEQYF. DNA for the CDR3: TGTGCCACCAGCAGCTCAGGGCTCGAGCAGTACTTC.

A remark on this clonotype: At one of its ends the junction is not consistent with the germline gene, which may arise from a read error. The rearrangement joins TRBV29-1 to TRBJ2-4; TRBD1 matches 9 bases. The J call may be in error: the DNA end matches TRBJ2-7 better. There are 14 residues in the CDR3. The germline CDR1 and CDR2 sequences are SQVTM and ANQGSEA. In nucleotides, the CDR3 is TGCGGCGTTGTACTCCGGGACAGGGAAGACGAGCAGTACTTC. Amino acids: CGVVLRDREDEQYF.

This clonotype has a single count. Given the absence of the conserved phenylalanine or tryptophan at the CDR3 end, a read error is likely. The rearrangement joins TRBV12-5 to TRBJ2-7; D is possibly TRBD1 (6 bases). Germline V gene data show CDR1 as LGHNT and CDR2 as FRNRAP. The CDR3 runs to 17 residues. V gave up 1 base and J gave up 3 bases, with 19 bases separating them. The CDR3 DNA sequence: TGTGCTAGTGGTTTGGCTCGAGGGACATCGGACAGCTACGAGCAGTACTTA. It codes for CASGLARGTSDSYEQYL.

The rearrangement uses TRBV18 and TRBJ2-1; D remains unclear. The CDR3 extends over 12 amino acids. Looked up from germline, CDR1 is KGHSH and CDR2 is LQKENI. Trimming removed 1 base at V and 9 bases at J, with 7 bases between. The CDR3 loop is CASSPRLGEQFF. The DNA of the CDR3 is TGTGCCAGCTCACCACGTCTGGGTGAGCAGTTCTTC.

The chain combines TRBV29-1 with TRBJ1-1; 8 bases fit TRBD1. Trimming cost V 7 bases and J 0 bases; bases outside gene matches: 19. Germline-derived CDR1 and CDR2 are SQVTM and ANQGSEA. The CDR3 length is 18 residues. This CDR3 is CSAGQGSSIRGLNTEAFF. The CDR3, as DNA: TGCAGCGCAGGACAGGGTTCCTCTATCCGTGGTTTGAACACTGAAGCTTTCTTT.

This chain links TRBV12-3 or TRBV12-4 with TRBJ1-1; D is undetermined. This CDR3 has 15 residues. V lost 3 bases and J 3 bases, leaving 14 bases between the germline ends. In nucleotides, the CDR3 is TGTGCCAGCAGTTTCGGGGATGTGGCGTACACTGAAGCTTTCTTT. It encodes CASSFGDVAYTEAFF.

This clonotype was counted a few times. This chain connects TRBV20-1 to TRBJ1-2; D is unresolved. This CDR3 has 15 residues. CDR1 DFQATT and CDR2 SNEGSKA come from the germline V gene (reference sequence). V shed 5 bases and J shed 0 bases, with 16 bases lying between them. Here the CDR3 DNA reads TGCAGTGCTGTACCGCCCGCGAAAGCTAACTATGGCTACACCTTC. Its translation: CSAVPPAKANYGYTF.

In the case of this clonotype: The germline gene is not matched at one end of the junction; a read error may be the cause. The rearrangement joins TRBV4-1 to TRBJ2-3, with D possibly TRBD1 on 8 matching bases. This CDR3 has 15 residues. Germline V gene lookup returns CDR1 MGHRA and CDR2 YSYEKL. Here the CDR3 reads CASSRTGGGTDMQYF. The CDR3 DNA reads TGCGCCAGCAGCCGAACAGGGGGGGGAACAGATATGCAGTATTTT.

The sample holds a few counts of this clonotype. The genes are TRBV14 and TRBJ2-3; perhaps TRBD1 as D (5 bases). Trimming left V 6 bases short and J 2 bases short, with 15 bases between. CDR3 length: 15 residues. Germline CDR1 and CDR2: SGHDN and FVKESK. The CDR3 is CASRSSDRFTDTQYF. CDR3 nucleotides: TGTGCCAGCAGATCAAGTGACAGATTCACAGATACGCAGTATTTT. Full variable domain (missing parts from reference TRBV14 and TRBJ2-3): EAGVTQFPSHSVIEKGQTVTLRCDPISGHDNLYWYRRVMGKEIKFLLHFVKESKQDESGMPNNRFLAERTGGTYSTLKVQPAELEDSGVYFCASRSSDRFTDTQYFGPGTRLTVL.

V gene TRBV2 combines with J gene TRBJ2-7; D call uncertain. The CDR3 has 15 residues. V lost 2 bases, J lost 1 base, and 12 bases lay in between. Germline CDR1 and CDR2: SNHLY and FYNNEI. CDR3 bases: TGTGCCAGCAGTGAAATGACTGTTGGTTCCTACGAGCAGTACTTC. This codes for CASSEMTVGSYEQYF.

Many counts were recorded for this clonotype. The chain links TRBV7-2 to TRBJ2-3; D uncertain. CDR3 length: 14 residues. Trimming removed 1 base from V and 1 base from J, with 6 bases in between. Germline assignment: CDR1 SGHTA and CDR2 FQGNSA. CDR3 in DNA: TGTGCCAGCAGCTTAGACTCAGGCACAGATACGCAGTATTTT. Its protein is CASSLDSGTDTQYF.

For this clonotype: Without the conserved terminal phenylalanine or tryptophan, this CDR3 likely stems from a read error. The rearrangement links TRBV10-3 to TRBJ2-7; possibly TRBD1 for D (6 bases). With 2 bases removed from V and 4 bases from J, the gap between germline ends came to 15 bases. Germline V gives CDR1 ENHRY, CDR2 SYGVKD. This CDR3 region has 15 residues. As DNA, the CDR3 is TGTGCCATCAGTGAGGCAGCCGGGACAAAATACGAGCAGTACTAC. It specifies CAISEAAGTKYEQYY.

In DNA form, the CDR3 reads TGCAGTGCTAGAGATGGGTCAGATACGCAGTATTTT. This sequence encodes CSARDGSDTQYF. The genes are TRBV20-1 and TRBJ2-3; D gene uncertain. The ends were cut back, 0 bases at V and 4 bases at J, with 5 bases in the middle. The CDR3 has 12 amino acids. From germline, CDR1 is DFQATT and CDR2 SNEGSKA (reference sequence).

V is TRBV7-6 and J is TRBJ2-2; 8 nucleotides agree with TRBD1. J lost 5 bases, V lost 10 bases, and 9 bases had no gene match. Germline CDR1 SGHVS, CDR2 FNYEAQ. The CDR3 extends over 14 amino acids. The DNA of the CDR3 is TGTGCCACTCAATACAGGGGGGAGACCGGGGAGCTGTTTTTT. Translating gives CATQYRGETGELFF.

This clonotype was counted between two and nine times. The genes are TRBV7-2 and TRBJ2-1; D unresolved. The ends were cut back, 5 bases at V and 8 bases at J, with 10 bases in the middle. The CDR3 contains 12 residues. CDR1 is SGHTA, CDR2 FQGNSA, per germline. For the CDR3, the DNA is TGTGCCAGCAGCCTCAGATACGATGAGCAGTTCTTC. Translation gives CASSLRYDEQFF.